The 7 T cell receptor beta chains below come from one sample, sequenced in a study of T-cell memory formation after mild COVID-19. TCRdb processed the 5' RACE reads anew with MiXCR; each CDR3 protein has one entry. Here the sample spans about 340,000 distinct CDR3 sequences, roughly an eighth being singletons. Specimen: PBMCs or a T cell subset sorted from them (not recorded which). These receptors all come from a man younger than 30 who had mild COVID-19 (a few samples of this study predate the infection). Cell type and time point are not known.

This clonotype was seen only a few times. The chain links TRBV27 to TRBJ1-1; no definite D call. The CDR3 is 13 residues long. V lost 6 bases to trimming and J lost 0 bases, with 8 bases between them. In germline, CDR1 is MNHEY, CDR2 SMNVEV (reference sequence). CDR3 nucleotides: TGTGCCAGCAGAGTAGTTATGAACACTGAAGCTTTCTTT. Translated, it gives CASRVVMNTEAFF.

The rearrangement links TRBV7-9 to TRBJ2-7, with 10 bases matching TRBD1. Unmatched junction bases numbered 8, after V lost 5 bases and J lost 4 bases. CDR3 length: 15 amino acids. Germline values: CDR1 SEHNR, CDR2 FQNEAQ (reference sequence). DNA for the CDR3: TGTGCCAGCAGCCAAGAAGGGACAGGGGTATACGAGCAGTACTTC. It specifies CASSQEGTGVYEQYF.

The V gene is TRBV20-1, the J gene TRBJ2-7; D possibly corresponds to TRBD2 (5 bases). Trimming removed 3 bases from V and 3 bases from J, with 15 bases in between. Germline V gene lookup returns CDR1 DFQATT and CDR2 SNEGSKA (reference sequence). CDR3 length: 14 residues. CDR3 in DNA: TGCAGTGCTAGGTCTCAGACGGGGATCTACGAGCAGTACTTC. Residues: CSARSQTGIYEQYF.

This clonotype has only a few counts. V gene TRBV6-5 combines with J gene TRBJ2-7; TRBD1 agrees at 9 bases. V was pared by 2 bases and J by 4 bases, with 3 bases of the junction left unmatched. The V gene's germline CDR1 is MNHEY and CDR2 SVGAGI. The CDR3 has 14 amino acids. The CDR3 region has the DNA TGTGCCAGCAGTTACACGGACAGGGGTTACGAGCAGTACTTC. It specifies CASSYTDRGYEQYF.

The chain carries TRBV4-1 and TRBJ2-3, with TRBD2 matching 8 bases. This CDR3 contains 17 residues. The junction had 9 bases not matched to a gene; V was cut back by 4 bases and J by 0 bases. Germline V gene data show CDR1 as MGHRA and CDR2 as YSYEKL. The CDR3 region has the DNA TGCGCCAGCAGCCTGGGCCTCCAGCGGGGGAGCACAGATACGCAGTATTTT. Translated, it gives CASSLGLQRGSTDTQYF.

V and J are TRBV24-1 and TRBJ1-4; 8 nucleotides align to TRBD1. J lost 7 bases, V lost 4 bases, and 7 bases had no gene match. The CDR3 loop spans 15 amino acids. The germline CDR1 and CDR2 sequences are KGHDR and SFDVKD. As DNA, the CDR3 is TGTGCCACCAGTGACCCAGGACAGGGCAGTGAAAAACTGTTTTTT. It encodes CATSDPGQGSEKLFF.

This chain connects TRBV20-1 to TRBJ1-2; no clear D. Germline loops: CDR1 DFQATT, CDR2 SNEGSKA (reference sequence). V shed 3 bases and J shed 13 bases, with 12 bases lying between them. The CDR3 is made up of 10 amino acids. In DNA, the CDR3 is TGCAGTGCTAGTGGATACTTACCCACCTTC. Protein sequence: CSASGYLPTF.